The present T cell receptor (beta chain) was sequenced within a study of cytomegalovirus exposure and HLA in healthy donors. Background on the study: Within an early data release were 80 million to 90 million unique TCRs drawn from HLA-typed donors. Study observations and caveats: Researchers left out some V segments, among them TRBV6-2 and TRBV6-3, as indistinguishable. Versus the roughly 700-donor mean, an Asian-associated ancestry cluster reportedly showed fewer N-insertions in a later analysis.

PCR amplification relied on 60 Vbeta primers (plus 13 Jbeta primers). Authors' processing steps: Per a later analysis, the number of unique TCR beta chains was roughly 80 million, of which 9 million to 14 million were shared. TCRdb keeps only in-frame clones here, not all; method: immunoSEQ multiplex PCR. V, J and clone size were drawn from that table, and D and trimming were deduced from the DNA. The sample lists approximately 160,000 clones, about three quarters occurring once. The CDR3 consists of 15 residues. After removal of 3 bases from V and 7 bases from J, the junction contained 12 bases not matched to a gene. Germline-derived CDR1 and CDR2 are SGHDT and YYEEEE. Note on this clone: Its cognate antigen is unknown.

The chain recombines TRBV5-6 with TRBJ1-2; TRBD1 aligns across 7 bases. This TCR was recovered from a woman aged 35 to 49 in good health and CMV-seropositive. What was sequenced was PBMCs. CDR3 sequence: CASSSLDREEGGYTF. In DNA form, the CDR3 reads TGTGCCAGCAGCTCGTTAGACAGGGAGGAGGGTGGCTACACCTTC.